Sequencing of this T cell receptor beta chain was carried out in a study of CD8 T cells in Susac syndrome. Study-level background: At the time of blood draw, patients with Susac syndrome were therapy-naive, receiving corticosteroids, or receiving intravenous immunoglobulin alone.

A quantity of about 0.5 to 1 ug RNA underwent reverse transcription using random hexamers. Multiplex PCR with immunoSEQ amplified the TCR beta CDR3 across 54 Vbeta and 13 Jbeta. TCRdb itself ran the immunoSEQ multiplex PCR reads through MiXCR, one entry per CDR3 protein. This sample carries about 150,000 distinct CDR3 sequences, approximately 96% of them seen once, and the ten largest clones take 0.065% to 0.1%. The CDR3 length is 13 residues. Trimming cost V 4 bases and J 2 bases, with 10 bases left between them. Germline V CDR1 and CDR2: SQVTM, ANQGSEA. TCR beta sequencing was performed on blood CD8+ and CD4+ T cells.

Specimen: CD4+ T cells from PBMCs. The receptor was isolated from a human donor with Susac syndrome. The rearrangement links TRBV29-1 to TRBJ2-3; D is possibly TRBD2 (6 bases). CDR3 bases: TGCAGCGTTGCGGGACTCCACACAGATACGCAGTATTTT. Translation gives CSVAGLHTDTQYF.